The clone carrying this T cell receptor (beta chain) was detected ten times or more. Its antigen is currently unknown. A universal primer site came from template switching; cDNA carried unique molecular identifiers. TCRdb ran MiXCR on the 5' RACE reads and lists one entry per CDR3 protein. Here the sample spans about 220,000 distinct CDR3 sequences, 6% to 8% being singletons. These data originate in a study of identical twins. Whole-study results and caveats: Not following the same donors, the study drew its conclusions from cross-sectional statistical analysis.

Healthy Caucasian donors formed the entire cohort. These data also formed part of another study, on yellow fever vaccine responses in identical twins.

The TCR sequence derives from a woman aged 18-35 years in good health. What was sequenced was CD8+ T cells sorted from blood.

The CDR3 region has the DNA TGTGCCAGCAGTAAAATCGGGACCTACAATGAGCAGTTCTTC. It codes for CASSKIGTYNEQFF. The chain links TRBV7-8 to TRBJ2-1; tentatively, D is TRBD2 (5 bases). CDR3 length: 14 amino acids. Germline V gene sequence: CDR1 SGHVS, CDR2 FQNEAQ. V shed 6 bases and J shed 2 bases, with 11 bases lying between them.